The 17 T cell receptor beta chains given below trace back to one sample, sequenced in a study of molecular identifiers for immune sequencing clone quantification listed by TCRdb under 2018. The library was built by means of PCR. Reads for this sample came from an Illumina HiSeq 4000. TCRdb reanalyzed the raw reads on its own, using fastp at Q25 for trimming and MiXCR for clone calling, and kept in-frame beta chains. Records with the same CDR3 protein are collapsed into one entry carrying the most frequent genes and DNA. The sample table lists about 640,000 distinct CDR3 sequences, roughly 21% of them with a count of one. The ten biggest clones cover 0.7% to 1% of the sample. The sequenced material came from naive CD8+ T cells from blood, with Jurkat cell RNA spiked in. Read against the paper, the sample's cell subset or site label means: FACS-sorted CD8+CD4-CCR7+CD45RA+ naive T cells. The receptors shown here come from a human donor in good health. Some libraries in this study had Jurkat cell RNA spiked in.

The CDR3 nucleotides are TGCAGTGCTAGACACACAGCGGGACAGCCTGAGCAGTTCTTC. Protein: CSARHTAGQPEQFF. This chain links TRBV20-1 with TRBJ2-1, with D perhaps assigned TRBD1 or TRBD2 (7 bases each). The length of the CDR3 is 14 residues. The germline CDR1 and CDR2 sequences are DFQATT and SNEGSKA (reference sequence). The V gene lost 2 bases and the J gene lost 9 bases, with 17 bases spanning the gap.

At least ten counts were recorded for this clonotype. This chain uses TRBV7-2 with TRBJ2-7; 9 nucleotides match TRBD2. V shed 3 bases and J 4 bases; nucleotides not matched to a gene: 4. Germline V CDR1 and CDR2: SGHTA, FQGNSA. The CDR3 runs 14 residues. The CDR3 sequence: CASSLGLALYEQYF. Here the CDR3 DNA reads TGTGCCAGCAGCTTGGGACTAGCTCTGTACGAGCAGTACTTC.

This clonotype was seen ten or more times. The gene calls are TRBV4-1 and TRBJ1-1, with D maybe TRBD1 (6 bases). CDR1 MGHRA and CDR2 YSYEKL come from the germline V gene. With 4 bases removed from V and 2 bases from J, the gap between germline ends came to 8 bases. The CDR3 length is 13 residues. CDR3 sequence: CASSPDSNTEAFF. CDR3 sequence (DNA): TGCGCCAGCAGCCCGGACAGCAACACTGAAGCTTTCTTT.

V is TRBV19 and J is TRBJ2-1; 7 nucleotides agree with TRBD1. Germline loops: CDR1 LNHDA, CDR2 SQIVND (reference sequence). With 7 bases clipped from V and 5 bases from J, the junction kept 8 bases outside the gene matches. CDR3 length equals 14 residues. In DNA form, the CDR3 reads TGTGCCAGTACCCCGACAGGGATCGACAATGAGCAGTTCTTC. This gives the protein CASTPTGIDNEQFF. Supplemented by reference TRBV19 and TRBJ2-1, the full variable domain reads DGGITQSPKYLFRKEGQNVTLSCEQNLNHDAMYWYRQDPGQGLRLIYYSQIVNDFQKGDIAEGYSVSREKKESFPLTVTSAQKNPTAFYLCASTPTGIDNEQFFGPGTRLTVL.

This clonotype was picked up many times. V usage is TRBV28 and J usage is TRBJ1-4, with D perhaps matching TRBD1 (6 bases). The ends were cut back, 11 bases at V and 13 bases at J, with 23 bases in the middle. This CDR3 is built from 13 residues. Germline values: CDR1 MDHEN, CDR2 SYDVKM. CDR3 residues: CASTHKGDKGLFF. DNA for the CDR3: TGTGCCTCAACACACAAGGGGGACAAAGGACTGTTTTTT.

There are a few counts of this clonotype. The rearrangement uses TRBV19 and TRBJ1-5; D gene unclear. The germline V gene encodes CDR1 LNHDA and CDR2 SQIVND (reference sequence). Trimming pared 3 bases from V and 3 bases from J, leaving 9 bases between. The CDR3 is 14 residues long. The DNA for the CDR3 is TGTGCCAGTAGTATGTGGGAGAACAATCAGCCCCAGCATTTT. It encodes CASSMWENNQPQHF.

This clonotype has a handful of counts. The chain uses TRBV11-2 and TRBJ1-4, with no clear D. Trimming left V 7 bases short and J 3 bases short, with 15 bases between. The CDR3 has 15 amino acids. Germline V gives CDR1 SGHAT, CDR2 FQNNGV. CDR3 region: CASTHQAVPNEKLFF. CDR3 DNA sequence: TGTGCCAGCACCCATCAGGCGGTTCCTAATGAAAAACTGTTTTTT.

V usage is TRBV2 and J usage is TRBJ2-3; 13 bases map to TRBD2. The CDR3 extends over 21 amino acids. After removal of 6 bases from V and 6 bases from J, the junction contained 24 bases not matched to a gene. Germline assignment: CDR1 SNHLY and CDR2 FYNNEI. The CDR3 region is CASSDPLDGLAGAPPGDTQYF. The CDR3 bases are TGTGCCAGCAGCGACCCTTTAGACGGACTAGCGGGGGCGCCCCCAGGTGATACGCAGTATTTT.

This clonotype has ten or more counts. The rearrangement uses TRBV4-3 and TRBJ2-7; no reliable D call. The CDR3 is made up of 14 amino acids. V dropped 0 bases and J dropped 6 bases, with 12 bases sitting between them. Germline V gene sequence: CDR1 LGHNA, CDR2 YSLEER. In DNA form, the CDR3 reads TGCGCCAGCAGCCAAGAGGCAGGTTTAATCGAGCAGTACTTC. Amino acids: CASSQEAGLIEQYF.

CDR3 DNA sequence: TGTGCCAGCAGTTTCGAGACAGGGGCTAGCAATCAGCCCCAGCATTTT. Translation: CASSFETGASNQPQHF. J is TRBJ1-5 and V is TRBV28; TRBD1 matches 8 bases. CDR1 MDHEN and CDR2 SYDVKM come from the germline V gene. The CDR3 totals 16 residues. The V gene end was trimmed by 3 bases and the J gene end by 0 bases; junction bases not matched to a gene: 4.

V and J are TRBV4-3 and TRBJ1-1; D gene uncertain. Germline V gene lookup returns CDR1 LGHNA and CDR2 YSLEER. This CDR3 region has 13 residues. V lost 4 bases and J 3 bases, leaving 9 bases between the germline ends. This CDR3 is CASSPTRYTEAFF. CDR3 sequence (DNA): TGCGCCAGCAGCCCCACAAGGTACACTGAAGCTTTCTTT.

This clonotype was seen ten or more times. The V call is TRBV4-1, the J call TRBJ1-1; 9 bases agree with TRBD1. The germline CDR1 and CDR2 sequences are MGHRA and YSYEKL. CDR3 size: 13 residues. With V trimmed by 4 bases and J by 7 bases, 4 bases remained unmatched. The CDR3 DNA reads as TGCGCCAGCAGCCGGACAGGGGCCGTTGAAGCTTTCTTT. It translates to CASSRTGAVEAFF.

This clonotype was detected ten times or more. The V and J genes are TRBV6-5 and TRBJ2-7; either TRBD1 or TRBD2 may supply D (5 bases each). Germline lookup yields CDR1 MNHEY and CDR2 SVGAGI. This CDR3 has 16 amino acids. Trimming left V 0 bases short and J 1 base short, with 13 bases between. The CDR3 DNA reads as TGTGCCAGCAGTTACTCTGGGGACGGAACATCCTACGAGCAGTACTTC. Residues: CASSYSGDGTSYEQYF.

About this clonotype: Given a much more abundant clone one base away, this may be a read error. V is TRBV12-3 or TRBV12-4 and J is TRBJ2-6; D may match TRBD1 or TRBD2 (5 bases each). The CDR3 has 17 amino acids. The CDR3 bases are TGTGCCAGCAGTTTATTTGGGAGCTTGTCTGGGGCCGACGTCCTGACTTTC. Residues: CASSLFGSLSGADVLTF.

Regarding this clonotype: The conserved phenylalanine or tryptophan normally closing the CDR3 is absent here, so this likely arose from a read error. This sequence joins TRBV10-2 and TRBJ1-1; TRBD1 might be the D (5 bases). The CDR3 covers 14 residues. Per germline, CDR1 WSHSY and CDR2 SAAADI. V lost 5 bases and J 5 bases, leaving 15 bases between the germline ends. This CDR3 reads CASSLSASGTEAFL. CDR3 nucleotide sequence: TGCGCCAGCAGTCTTTCCGCCTCAGGGACTGAAGCTTTCCTT.

This clonotype appeared many times. The chain recombines TRBV28 with TRBJ2-7, with 12 bases matching TRBD2. This CDR3 contains 14 residues. CDR1 and CDR2 from the germline V gene are MDHEN and SYDVKM. V shed 5 bases and J 5 bases; nucleotides not matched to a gene: 4. The DNA of the CDR3 is TGTGCCAGCAGTCTGACTAGCGGGAGCCACGAGCAGTACTTC. Translating gives CASSLTSGSHEQYF.

In its sample, this clonotype was seen many times. This chain uses TRBV29-1 with TRBJ2-1, with 7 bases matching TRBD2. The CDR3 runs to 13 residues. Trimming at V came to 4 bases and at J to 5 bases, leaving 5 bases not matched to a gene. Germline V gives CDR1 SQVTM, CDR2 ANQGSEA. The CDR3 spells CSVGRGGDNEQFF. CDR3 in DNA: TGCAGCGTTGGACGCGGGGGAGACAATGAGCAGTTCTTC.